Presented here are 8 T cell receptor beta chains from one specimen sequenced in a study of blood T cell repertoires in COVID-19. Data came from immunoSEQ multiplex PCR; TCRdb stores just in-frame clones and leaves some out. The sample has almost 70,000 clones, roughly 79% seen once. Sequenced: peripheral blood. Receptor source: a man aged 60 to 75 with acute or convalescent COVID-19.

This clone was detected a few times. This rearrangement joins TRBV5-1 to TRBJ1-2; 7 bases match TRBD1. V dropped 5 bases and J dropped 8; count of bases not matched to a gene: 15. The germline gives CDR1 SGHRS, CDR2 YFSETQ. This CDR3 spans 15 amino acids. The CDR3 region is CASRLQATGEYGYTF. DNA for the CDR3: TGCGCCAGCAGGTTGCAAGCTACAGGGGAGTACGGCTACACCTTC.

The V call is TRBV29-1, the J call TRBJ1-4; 8 bases align to TRBD1. Trimming cost V 6 bases and J 5 bases; bases outside gene matches: 5. Germline V CDR1 and CDR2: SQVTM, ANQGSEA. This CDR3 comprises 13 residues. CDR3 residues: CSVRQGLNEKLFF. CDR3 nucleotide sequence: TGCAGCGTAAGACAGGGGCTAAATGAAAAACTGTTTTTT.

This clone has more than one count but fewer than ten. V gene TRBV30 combines with J gene TRBJ2-1; 8 nucleotides agree with TRBD2. CDR3 length: 15 amino acids. V was pared by 4 bases and J by 5 bases, with 10 bases of the junction left unmatched. CDR1 GTSNPN and CDR2 SVGIG come from the germline V gene (reference sequence). DNA for the CDR3: TGTGCCTGGACCACGGGACTAGGATCGAACAATGAGCAGTTCTTC. Translation gives CAWTTGLGSNNEQFF.

The rearrangement uses TRBV5-8 and TRBJ1-5; D is undetermined. Germline V lookup: CDR1 SGHTS, CDR2 YDEGEE. V was clipped by 0 bases and J by 0 bases, with 13 bases between them. This CDR3 has 17 amino acids. The CDR3 loop reads CASSLAQFPNSNQPQHF. The CDR3 DNA sequence: TGTGCCAGCAGCTTGGCCCAGTTTCCCAATAGCAATCAGCCCCAGCATTTT.

V gene TRBV2 combines with J gene TRBJ1-1; D might be TRBD1 (5 bases). The CDR3 loop spans 13 amino acids. The V end was cut by 8 bases, the J end by 3 bases, with 13 bases between. Germline values: CDR1 SNHLY, CDR2 FYNNEI. CDR3 region: CASALQGYTEAFF. The CDR3 DNA is TGTGCCAGCGCCCTTCAGGGTTACACTGAAGCTTTCTTT.

The CDR3 loop reads CASSDDGGSSYEQYF. CDR3 bases: TGTGCCAGCAGTGACGACGGGGGGAGCTCCTACGAGCAGTACTTC. The chain couples TRBV6-1 to TRBJ2-7, with 7 bases matching TRBD2. V was clipped by 3 bases and J by 0 bases; unmatched bases: 5. The germline V gene encodes CDR1 MNHNS and CDR2 SASEGT. The CDR3 is made up of 15 amino acids.

The chain has TRBV19 and TRBJ1-5; D is unclear. Per the germline V gene, CDR1 is LNHDA and CDR2 is SQIVND (reference sequence). Trimming took 3 bases from V and 6 from J, leaving 12 bases between them. The CDR3 loop spans 14 amino acids. CDR3 protein: CASSIFQSGQPQHF. In nucleotides, the CDR3 is TGTGCCAGTAGTATTTTTCAAAGCGGTCAGCCCCAGCATTTT.

This clone was seen only once. This chain links TRBV7-8 with TRBJ1-5; 7 bases align to TRBD1. Trimming took 5 bases from V and 0 from J; bases not matched to a gene: 13. Germline V gene lookup returns CDR1 SGHVS and CDR2 FQNEAQ. This CDR3 region has 18 residues. The CDR3 DNA reads as TGTGCCAGCAGCGCACGCCGGGACAGATCATATAGCAATCAGCCCCAGCATTTT. The encoded protein is CASSARRDRSYSNQPQHF.